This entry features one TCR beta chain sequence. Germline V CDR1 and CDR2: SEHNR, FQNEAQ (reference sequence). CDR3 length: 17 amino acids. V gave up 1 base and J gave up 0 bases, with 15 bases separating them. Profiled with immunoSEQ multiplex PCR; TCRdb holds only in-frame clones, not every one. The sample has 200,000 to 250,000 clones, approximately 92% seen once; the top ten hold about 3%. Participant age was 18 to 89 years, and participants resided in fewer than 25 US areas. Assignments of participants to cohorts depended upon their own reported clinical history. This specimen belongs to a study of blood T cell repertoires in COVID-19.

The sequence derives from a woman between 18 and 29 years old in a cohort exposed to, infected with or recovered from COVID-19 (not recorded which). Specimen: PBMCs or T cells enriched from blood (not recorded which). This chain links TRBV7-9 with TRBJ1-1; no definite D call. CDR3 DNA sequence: TGTGCCAGCAGCTTAGGGAGTGGAGAATCAATGAACACTGAAGCTTTCTTT. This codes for CASSLGSGESMNTEAFF.